The next 10 T cell receptor beta chains were all read from a single sample in a study of T cells expressing NK-cell markers. From the 5' RACE reads, TCRdb lists one entry per CDR3 protein and no DNA. This repertoire includes fewer than 300,000 distinct CDR3 sequences. The specimen was blood T cells: a sorted CD56 or NKG2C T cell subset, CD4+ or CD8+ T cells, or bulk PBMC T cells (not recorded which). The origin of the receptors is a woman aged 18 to 75 in good health.

The V gene is TRBV20-1, the J gene TRBJ2-4; with no DNA, the TCRdb D assignment of TRBD1 cannot be verified. This CDR3 is 13 amino acids long. Per germline, CDR1 DFQATT and CDR2 SNEGSKA (reference sequence). Here the CDR3 reads CSAGDRGLDIQYF.

The genes are TRBV7-2 and TRBJ1-4. The CDR3 has 16 residues. From germline, CDR1 is SGHTA and CDR2 FQGNSA. CDR3 amino acids: CASSTRNRATNEKLFF.

J is TRBJ2-6 and V is TRBV12-3 or TRBV12-4. This CDR3 region has 15 residues. Here the CDR3 reads CASSLGGTGANVLTF.

The chain carries TRBV29-1 and TRBJ1-2. The CDR3 runs to 12 residues. Looked up from germline, CDR1 is SQVTM and CDR2 is ANQGSEA. CDR3: CSVDRPNYGYTF.

The CDR3 spells CSAVGPGDIQYF. The chain uses TRBV20-1 and TRBJ2-4; TCRdb proposes TRBD1, but this gene call is untestable without DNA. Germline V gene sequence: CDR1 DFQATT, CDR2 SNEGSKA (reference sequence). The CDR3 length is 12 residues.

The rearrangement uses TRBV5-1 and TRBJ2-1; TCRdb lists TRBD2, though no DNA is available to test this call. This CDR3 is 16 amino acids long. Germline lookup yields CDR1 SGHRS and CDR2 YFSETQ. The CDR3 loop is CASSFSGTSAYNEQFF.

The chain links TRBV29-1 to TRBJ2-7. The CDR3 is 13 residues long. Germline V gene sequence: CDR1 SQVTM, CDR2 ANQGSEA. The CDR3 here is CSVEGTDWSEQYF.

The J gene is TRBJ1-5, the V gene TRBV7-9; TCRdb designates TRBD1, a call that cannot be tested without DNA. Germline CDR1 SEHNR, CDR2 FQNEAQ (reference sequence). There are 16 residues in the CDR3. The CDR3 here is CASSLETGFRNQPQHF.

This sequence joins TRBV7-8 and TRBJ1-1. The CDR3 sequence is 15 residues long. Germline CDR1 reads SGHVS; CDR2 reads FQNEAQ. CDR3 region: CASSLQATRSSEAFF.

This chain joins TRBV5-1 and TRBJ2-1. The CDR3 is 16 amino acids. Germline assignment: CDR1 SGHRS and CDR2 YFSETQ. The CDR3 protein is CASSLGPVKTYNEQFF.